The T cell receptor beta chain under discussion was sequenced for a study of T cell responses to AZD1222 COVID-19 vaccine. This clone was seen a few times. The data were produced by immunoSEQ multiplex PCR, yet TCRdb's version contains in-frame clones alone and is incomplete. This table has around 220,000 clones, approximately 94% appearing once. The TCR was taken from an adult who received the MenACWY meningococcal vaccine as a control. The starting material was peripheral blood, obtained 28 days after the second dose of the MenACWY control vaccine.

CDR3 nucleotides: TGTGCCACCGGAACGGGGGCCCTACATGAGCAGTTCTTC. Translating it yields CATGTGALHEQFF. The chain combines TRBV24-1 with TRBJ2-1; D could derive from TRBD1 or TRBD2 (6 bases each). The CDR3 consists of 13 residues. Germline loops: CDR1 KGHDR, CDR2 SFDVKD. Trimming stripped 9 bases from V and 8 bases from J, with 16 bases between.